The table lists the clone carrying this T cell receptor beta chain with a few counts. One end of the junction is discordant with germline, which a read error may explain. The record originates from a study of regulatory T cells in long-lasting Graves disease. Arm-PCR of CDR3 regions and iRepertoire HTBI primers were the basis on which TCR beta libraries were built. Each CDR3 protein is one row after TCRdb ran MiXCR on the multiplex PCR reads. Among hundreds of thousands of distinct CDR3 sequences listed, under 25% were seen once. Time point of the sample: persistent/refractory GD, antithyroid drugs over 5 years with positive TRAb. Making the TCR library involved RNA that had been extracted from PBMCs. American Thyroid Association guidelines were used to diagnose Graves' disease. The collection involved drawing around 10 milliliters of peripheral blood into EDTA tubes. The sample was peripheral blood mononuclear cells (PBMCs), taken when the disease was refractory, from a patient treated with antithyroid drugs. The sequence was obtained from a female donor with Graves disease.

The CDR3 protein is CASSLVSGRVGHERFF. The CDR3 nucleotides are TGTGCCAGCAGTTTAGTTAGCGGGAGGGTAGGGCATGAGCGGTTCTTC. The rearrangement uses TRBV27 and TRBJ2-1, with 11 positions matching TRBD2. The germline gives CDR1 MNHEY, CDR2 SMNVEV (reference sequence). This CDR3 comprises 16 residues.